The T cell receptor beta chain under discussion was sequenced for a study of T cell responses to AZD1222 COVID-19 vaccine. The CDR3 consists of 15 residues. V lost 4 bases, J lost 4 bases, and 9 bases stayed unmatched. Germline loops: CDR1 ENHRY, CDR2 SYGVKD. Only one count was recorded for this clone. Here immunoSEQ multiplex PCR was the method, and the copy in TCRdb shows in-frame clones only, minus some. The profile shows some 170,000 clones, roughly 91% of them singletons. The V gene is TRBV10-3, the J gene TRBJ1-2; 7 bases align to TRBD1. The TCR originated in an adult in good health. This specimen consisted of peripheral blood, obtained on day 0 of AZD1222 vaccination. CDR3 nucleotide sequence: TGTGCCATCAGTGGGTACAGGGGCTCCCGCTATGGCTACACCTTC. Amino acids: CAISGYRGSRYGYTF.